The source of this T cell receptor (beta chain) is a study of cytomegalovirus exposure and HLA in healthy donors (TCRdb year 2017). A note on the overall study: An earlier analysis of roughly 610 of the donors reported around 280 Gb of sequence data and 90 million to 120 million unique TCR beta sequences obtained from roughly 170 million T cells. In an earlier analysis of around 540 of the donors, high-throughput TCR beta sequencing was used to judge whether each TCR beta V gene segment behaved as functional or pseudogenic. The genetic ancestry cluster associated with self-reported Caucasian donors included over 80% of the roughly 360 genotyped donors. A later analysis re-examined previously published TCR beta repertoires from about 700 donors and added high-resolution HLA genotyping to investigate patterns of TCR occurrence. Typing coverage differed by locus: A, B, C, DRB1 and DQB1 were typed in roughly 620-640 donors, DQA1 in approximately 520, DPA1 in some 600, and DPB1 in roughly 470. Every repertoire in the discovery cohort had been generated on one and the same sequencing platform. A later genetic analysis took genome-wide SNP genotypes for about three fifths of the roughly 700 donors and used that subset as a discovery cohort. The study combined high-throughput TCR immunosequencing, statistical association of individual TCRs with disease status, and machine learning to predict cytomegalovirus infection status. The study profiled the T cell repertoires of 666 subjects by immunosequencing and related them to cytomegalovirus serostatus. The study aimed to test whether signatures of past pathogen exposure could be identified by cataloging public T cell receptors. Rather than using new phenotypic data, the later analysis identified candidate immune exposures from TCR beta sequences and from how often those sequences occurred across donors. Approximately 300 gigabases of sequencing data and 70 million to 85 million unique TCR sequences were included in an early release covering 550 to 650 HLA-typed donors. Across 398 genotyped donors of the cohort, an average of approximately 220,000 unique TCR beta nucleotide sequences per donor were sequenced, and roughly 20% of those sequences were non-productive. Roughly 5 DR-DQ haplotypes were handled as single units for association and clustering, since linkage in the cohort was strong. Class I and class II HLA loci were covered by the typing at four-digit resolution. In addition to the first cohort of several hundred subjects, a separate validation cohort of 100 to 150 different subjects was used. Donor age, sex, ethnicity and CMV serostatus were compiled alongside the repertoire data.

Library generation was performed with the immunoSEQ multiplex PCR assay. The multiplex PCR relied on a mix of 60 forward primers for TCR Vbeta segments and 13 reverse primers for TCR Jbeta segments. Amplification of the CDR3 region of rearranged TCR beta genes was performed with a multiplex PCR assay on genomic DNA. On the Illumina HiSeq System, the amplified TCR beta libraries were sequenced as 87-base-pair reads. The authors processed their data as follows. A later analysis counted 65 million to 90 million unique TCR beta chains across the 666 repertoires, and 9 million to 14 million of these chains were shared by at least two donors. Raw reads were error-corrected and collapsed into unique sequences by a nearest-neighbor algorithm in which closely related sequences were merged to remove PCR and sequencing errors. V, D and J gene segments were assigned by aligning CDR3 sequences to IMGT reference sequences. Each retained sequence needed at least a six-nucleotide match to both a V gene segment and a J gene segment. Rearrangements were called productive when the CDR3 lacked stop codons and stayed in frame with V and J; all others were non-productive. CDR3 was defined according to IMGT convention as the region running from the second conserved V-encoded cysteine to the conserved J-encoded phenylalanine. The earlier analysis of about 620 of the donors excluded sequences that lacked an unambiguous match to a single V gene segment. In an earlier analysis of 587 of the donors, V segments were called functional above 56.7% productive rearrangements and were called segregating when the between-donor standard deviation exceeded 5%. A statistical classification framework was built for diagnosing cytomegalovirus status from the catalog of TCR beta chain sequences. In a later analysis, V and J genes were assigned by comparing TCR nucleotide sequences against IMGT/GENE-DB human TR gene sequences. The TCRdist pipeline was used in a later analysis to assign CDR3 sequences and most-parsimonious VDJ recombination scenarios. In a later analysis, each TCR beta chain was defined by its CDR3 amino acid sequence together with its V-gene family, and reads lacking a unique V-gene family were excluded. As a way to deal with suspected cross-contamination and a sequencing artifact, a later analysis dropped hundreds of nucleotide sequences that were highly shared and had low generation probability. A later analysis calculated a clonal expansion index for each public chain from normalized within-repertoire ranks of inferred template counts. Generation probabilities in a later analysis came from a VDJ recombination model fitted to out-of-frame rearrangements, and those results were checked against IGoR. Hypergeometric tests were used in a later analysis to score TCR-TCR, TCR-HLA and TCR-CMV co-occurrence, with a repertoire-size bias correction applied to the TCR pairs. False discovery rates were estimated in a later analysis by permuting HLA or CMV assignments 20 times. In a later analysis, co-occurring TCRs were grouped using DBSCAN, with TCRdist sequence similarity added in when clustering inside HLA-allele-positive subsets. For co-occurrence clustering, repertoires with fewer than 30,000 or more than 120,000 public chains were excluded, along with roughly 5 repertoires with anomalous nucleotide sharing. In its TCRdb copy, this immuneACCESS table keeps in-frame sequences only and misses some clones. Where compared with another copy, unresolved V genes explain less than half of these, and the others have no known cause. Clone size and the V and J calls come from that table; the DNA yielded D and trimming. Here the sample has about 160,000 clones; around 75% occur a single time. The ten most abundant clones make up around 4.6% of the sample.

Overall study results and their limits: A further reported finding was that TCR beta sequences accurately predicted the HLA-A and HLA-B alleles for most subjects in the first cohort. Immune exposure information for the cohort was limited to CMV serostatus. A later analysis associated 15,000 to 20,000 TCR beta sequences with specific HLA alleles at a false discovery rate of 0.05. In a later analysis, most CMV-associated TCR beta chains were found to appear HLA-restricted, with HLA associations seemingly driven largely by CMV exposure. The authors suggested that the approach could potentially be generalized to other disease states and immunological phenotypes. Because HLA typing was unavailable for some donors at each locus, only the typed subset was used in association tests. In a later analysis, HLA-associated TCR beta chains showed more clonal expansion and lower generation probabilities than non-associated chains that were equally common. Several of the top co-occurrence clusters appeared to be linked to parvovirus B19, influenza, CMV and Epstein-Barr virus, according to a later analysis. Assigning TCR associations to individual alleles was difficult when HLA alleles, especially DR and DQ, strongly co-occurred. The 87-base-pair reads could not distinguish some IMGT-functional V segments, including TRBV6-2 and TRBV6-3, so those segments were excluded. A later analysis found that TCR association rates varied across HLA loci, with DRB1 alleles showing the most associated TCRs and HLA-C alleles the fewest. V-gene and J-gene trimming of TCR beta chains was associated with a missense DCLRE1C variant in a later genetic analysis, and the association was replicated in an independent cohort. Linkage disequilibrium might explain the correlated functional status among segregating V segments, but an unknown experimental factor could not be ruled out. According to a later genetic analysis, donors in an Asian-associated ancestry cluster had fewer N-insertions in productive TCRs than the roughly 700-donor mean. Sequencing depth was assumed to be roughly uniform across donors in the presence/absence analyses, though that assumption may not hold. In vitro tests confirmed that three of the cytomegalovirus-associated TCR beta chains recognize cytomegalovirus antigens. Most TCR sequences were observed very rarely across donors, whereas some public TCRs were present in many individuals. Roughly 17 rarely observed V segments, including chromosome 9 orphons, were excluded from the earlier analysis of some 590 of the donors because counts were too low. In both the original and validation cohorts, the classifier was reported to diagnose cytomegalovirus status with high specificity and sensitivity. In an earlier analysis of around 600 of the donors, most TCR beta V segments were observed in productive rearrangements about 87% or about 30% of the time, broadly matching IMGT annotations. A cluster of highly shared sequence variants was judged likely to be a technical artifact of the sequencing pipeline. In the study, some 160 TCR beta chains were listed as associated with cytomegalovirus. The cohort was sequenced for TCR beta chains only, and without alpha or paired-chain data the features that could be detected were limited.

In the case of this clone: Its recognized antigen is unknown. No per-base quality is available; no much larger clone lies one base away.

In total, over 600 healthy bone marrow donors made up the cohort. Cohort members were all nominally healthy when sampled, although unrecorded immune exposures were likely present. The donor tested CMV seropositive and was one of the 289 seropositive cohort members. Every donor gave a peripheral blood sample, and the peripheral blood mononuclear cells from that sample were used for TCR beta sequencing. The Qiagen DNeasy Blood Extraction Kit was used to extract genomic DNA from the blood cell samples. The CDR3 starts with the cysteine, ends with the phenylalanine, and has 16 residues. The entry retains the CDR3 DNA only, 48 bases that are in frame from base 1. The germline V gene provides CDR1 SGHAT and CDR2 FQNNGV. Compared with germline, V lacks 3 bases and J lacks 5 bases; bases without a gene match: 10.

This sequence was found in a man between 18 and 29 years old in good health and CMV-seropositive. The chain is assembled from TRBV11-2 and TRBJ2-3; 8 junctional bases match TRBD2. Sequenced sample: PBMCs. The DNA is TGTGCCAGCAGCTTCCTCGCCAGCGGGGGTGGAGATACGCAGTATTTT. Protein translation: CASSFLASGGGDTQYF.